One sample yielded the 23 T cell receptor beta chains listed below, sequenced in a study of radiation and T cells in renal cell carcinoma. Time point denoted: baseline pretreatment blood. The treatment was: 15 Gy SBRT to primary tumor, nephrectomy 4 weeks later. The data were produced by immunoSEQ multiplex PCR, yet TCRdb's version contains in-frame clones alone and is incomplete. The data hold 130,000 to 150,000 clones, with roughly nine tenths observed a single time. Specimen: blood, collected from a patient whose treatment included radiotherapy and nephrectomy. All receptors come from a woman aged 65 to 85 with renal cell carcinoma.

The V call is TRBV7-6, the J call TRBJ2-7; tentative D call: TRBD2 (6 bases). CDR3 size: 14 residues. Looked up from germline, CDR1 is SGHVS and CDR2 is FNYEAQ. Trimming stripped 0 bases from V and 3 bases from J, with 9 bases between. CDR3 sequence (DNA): TGTGCCAGCAGCTTAGCGCGGGACTTCTACGAGCAGTACTTC. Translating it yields CASSLARDFYEQYF.

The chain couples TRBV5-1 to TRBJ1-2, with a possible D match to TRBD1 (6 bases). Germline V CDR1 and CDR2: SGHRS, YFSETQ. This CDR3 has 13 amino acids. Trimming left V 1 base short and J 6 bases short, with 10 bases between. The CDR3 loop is CASSLYRVDGYTF. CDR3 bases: TGCGCCAGCAGCTTGTACAGGGTCGATGGCTACACCTTC.

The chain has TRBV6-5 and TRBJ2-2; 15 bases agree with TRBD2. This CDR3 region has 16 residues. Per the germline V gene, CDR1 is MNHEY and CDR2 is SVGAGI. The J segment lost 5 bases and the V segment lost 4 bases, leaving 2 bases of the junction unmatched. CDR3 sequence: CASSLGLAGGTGELFF. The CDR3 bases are TGTGCCAGCAGTTTAGGACTAGCGGGGGGGACCGGGGAGCTGTTTTTT.

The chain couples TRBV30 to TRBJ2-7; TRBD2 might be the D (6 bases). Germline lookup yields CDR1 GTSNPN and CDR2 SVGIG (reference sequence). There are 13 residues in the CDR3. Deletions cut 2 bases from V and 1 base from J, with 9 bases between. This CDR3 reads CAWSRGTSYEQYF. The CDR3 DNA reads TGTGCCTGGAGTCGGGGGACTTCCTACGAGCAGTACTTC.

CDR3 protein: CASSIGRPNEQFF. The CDR3 DNA is TGTGCCAGTAGTATAGGACGCCCCAATGAGCAGTTCTTC. The chain couples TRBV19 to TRBJ2-1; D remains unclear. V gave up 1 base and J gave up 6 bases, with 7 bases separating them. CDR1 is LNHDA, CDR2 SQIVND, per germline (reference sequence). The CDR3 is 13 residues long.

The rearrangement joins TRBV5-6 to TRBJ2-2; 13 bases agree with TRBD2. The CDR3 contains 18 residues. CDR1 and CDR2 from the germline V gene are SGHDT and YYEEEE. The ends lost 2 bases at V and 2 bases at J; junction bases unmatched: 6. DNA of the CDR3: TGTGCCAGCAGCTTTGGACTAGCGGGGGCGATTAACACCGGGGAGCTGTTTTTT. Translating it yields CASSFGLAGAINTGELFF. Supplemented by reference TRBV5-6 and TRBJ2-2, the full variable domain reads DAGVTQSPTHLIKTRGQQVTLRCSPKSGHDTVSWYQQALGQGPQFIFQYYEEEERQRGNFPDRFSGHQFPNYSSELNVNALLLGDSALYLCASSFGLAGAINTGELFFGEGSRLTVL.

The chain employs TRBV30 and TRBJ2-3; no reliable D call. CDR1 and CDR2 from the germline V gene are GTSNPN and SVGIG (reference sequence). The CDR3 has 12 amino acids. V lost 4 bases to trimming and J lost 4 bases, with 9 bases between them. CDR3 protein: CAWIGLADTQYF. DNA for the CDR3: TGTGCCTGGATAGGTCTCGCAGATACGCAGTATTTT.

The CDR3 region is CAISGLAGGGHHYNEQFF. CDR3 in DNA: TGTGCCATCAGCGGACTAGCGGGGGGCGGGCATCACTACAATGAGCAGTTCTTC. The rearrangement links TRBV10-3 to TRBJ2-1, with TRBD2 matching over 14 bases. V lost 6 bases, J lost 3 bases, and 10 bases stayed unmatched. Germline V lookup: CDR1 ENHRY, CDR2 SYGVKD. The CDR3 runs to 18 residues.

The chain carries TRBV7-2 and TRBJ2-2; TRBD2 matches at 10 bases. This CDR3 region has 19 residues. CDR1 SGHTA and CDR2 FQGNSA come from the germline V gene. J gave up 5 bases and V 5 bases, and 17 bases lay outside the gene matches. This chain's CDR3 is CASSPAQRGGRRGTGELFF. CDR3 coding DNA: TGTGCCAGCAGCCCCGCCCAGCGGGGGGGCCGTCGGGGAACCGGGGAGCTGTTTTTT.

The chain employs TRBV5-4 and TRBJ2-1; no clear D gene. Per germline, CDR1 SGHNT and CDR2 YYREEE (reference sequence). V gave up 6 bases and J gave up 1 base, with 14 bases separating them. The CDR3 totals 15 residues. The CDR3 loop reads CASTPIQSSYNEQFF. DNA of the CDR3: TGTGCCAGCACTCCGATACAGTCTTCCTACAATGAGCAGTTCTTC.

The CDR3 DNA sequence: TGTGCCAGCAGTTACAGGGTCTATGCCGGGGAGCTGTTTTTT. Translated, it gives CASSYRVYAGELFF. This chain links TRBV27 with TRBJ2-2; perhaps TRBD1 as D (6 bases). V lost 4 bases and J 6 bases, leaving 12 bases between the germline ends. The CDR3 is made up of 14 amino acids. In germline, CDR1 is MNHEY, CDR2 SMNVEV (reference sequence).

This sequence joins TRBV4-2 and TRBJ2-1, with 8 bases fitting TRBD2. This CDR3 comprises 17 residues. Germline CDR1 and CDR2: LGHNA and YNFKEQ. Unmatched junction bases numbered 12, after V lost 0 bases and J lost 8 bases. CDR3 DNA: TGTGCCAGCAGCCAAGATGCCAGCGGGGGTCCTTGGGATGAGCAGTTCTTC. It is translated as CASSQDASGGPWDEQFF.

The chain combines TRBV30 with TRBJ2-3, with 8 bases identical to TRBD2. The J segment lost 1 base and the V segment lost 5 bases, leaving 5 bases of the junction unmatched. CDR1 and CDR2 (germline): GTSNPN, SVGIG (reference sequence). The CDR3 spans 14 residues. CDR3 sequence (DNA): TGTGCCTGGGAACCAGCGGGGGGCACAGATACGCAGTATTTT. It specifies CAWEPAGGTDTQYF.

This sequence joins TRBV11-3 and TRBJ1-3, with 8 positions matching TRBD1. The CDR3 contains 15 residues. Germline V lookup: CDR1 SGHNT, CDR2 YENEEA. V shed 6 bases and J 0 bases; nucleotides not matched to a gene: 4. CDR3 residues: CASSQTGGSGNTIYF. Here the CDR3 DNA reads TGTGCCAGCAGTCAAACAGGGGGCTCTGGAAACACCATATATTTT. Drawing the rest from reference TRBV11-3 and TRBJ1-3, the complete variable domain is EAGVVQSPRYKIIEKKQPVAFWCNPISGHNTLYWYLQNLGQGPELLIRYENEEAVDDSQLPKDRFSAERLKGVDSTLKIQPAELGDSAVYLCASSQTGGSGNTIYFGEGSWLTVV.

CDR3 loop: CASSYFGSQAFF. CDR3 sequence (DNA): TGTGCCAGCAGTTACTTTGGTAGTCAAGCTTTCTTT. The chain recombines TRBV6-5 with TRBJ1-1; D is unclear. The CDR3 loop spans 12 amino acids. Germline V gives CDR1 MNHEY, CDR2 SVGAGI. Deletions cut 1 base from V and 9 bases from J, with 9 bases between.

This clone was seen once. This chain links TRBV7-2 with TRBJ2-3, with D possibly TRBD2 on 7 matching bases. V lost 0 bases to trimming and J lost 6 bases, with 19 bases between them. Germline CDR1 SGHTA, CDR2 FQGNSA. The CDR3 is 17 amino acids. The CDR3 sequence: CASSLAGGRGGLDTQYF. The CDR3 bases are TGTGCCAGCAGCTTAGCGGGAGGAAGGGGGGGCCTCGATACGCAGTATTTT.

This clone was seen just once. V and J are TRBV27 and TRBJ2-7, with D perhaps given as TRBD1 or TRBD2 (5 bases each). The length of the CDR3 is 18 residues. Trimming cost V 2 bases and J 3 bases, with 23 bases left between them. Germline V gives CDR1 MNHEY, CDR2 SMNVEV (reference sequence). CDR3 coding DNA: TGTGCCAGCAGTTTAGGGACCTTCTCTCGTCAAGGAAACTACGAGCAGTACTTC. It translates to CASSLGTFSRQGNYEQYF.

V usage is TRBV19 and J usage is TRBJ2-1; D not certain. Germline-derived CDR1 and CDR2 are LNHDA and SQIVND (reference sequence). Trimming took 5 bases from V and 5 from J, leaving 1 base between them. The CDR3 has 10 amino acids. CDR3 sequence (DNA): TGTGCCAGTAGTCACAATGAGCAGTTCTTC. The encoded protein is CASSHNEQFF.

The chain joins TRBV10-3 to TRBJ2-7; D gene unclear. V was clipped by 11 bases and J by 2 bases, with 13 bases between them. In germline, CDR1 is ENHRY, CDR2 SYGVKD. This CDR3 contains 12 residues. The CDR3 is CAVGIPAYEQYF. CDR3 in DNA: TGTGCCGTTGGGATACCAGCCTACGAGCAGTACTTC.

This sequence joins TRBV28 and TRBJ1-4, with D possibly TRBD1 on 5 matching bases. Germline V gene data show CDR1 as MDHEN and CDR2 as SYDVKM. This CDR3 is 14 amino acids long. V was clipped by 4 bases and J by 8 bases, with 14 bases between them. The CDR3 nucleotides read TGTGCCAGCAGTTCATCCGGGGCAGGGGAAAAACTGTTTTTT. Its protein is CASSSSGAGEKLFF.

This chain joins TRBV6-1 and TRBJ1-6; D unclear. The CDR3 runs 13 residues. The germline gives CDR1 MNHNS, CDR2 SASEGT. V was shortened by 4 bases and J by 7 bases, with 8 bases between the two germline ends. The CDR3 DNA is TGTGCCAGCAGTGCTCTACAGAATTCACCCCTCCACTTT. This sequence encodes CASSALQNSPLHF.

CDR3 loop: CASRREPGQGARGYTF. The CDR3 DNA sequence: TGTGCCAGCAGGAGGGAACCGGGACAGGGGGCTCGGGGCTACACCTTC. The J gene is TRBJ1-2, the V gene TRBV2; 12 bases match TRBD1. Germline V CDR1 and CDR2: SNHLY, FYNNEI. The trim removed 6 bases at V and 8 bases at J, leaving 13 bases unmatched. This CDR3 is 16 amino acids long. Filled out from reference TRBV2 and TRBJ1-2, the complete variable domain reads EPEVTQTPSHQVTQMGQEVILRCVPISNHLYFYWYRQILGQKVEFLVSFYNNEISEKSEIFDDQFSVERPDGSNFTLKIRSTKLEDSAMYFCASRREPGQGARGYTFGSGTRLTVV.

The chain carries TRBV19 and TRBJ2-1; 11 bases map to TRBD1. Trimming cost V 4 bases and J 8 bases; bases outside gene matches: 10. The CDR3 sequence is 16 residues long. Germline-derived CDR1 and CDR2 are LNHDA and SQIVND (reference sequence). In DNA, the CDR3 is TGTGCCAGTAGTACCCCCTGGGACAGGGGGGGGCATGAGCAGTTCTTC. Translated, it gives CASSTPWDRGGHEQFF. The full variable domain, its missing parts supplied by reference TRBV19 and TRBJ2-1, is DGGITQSPKYLFRKEGQNVTLSCEQNLNHDAMYWYRQDPGQGLRLIYYSQIVNDFQKGDIAEGYSVSREKKESFPLTVTSAQKNPTAFYLCASSTPWDRGGHEQFFGPGTRLTVL.